This TCR beta chain was recorded in a study of blood T cell repertoires in COVID-19. The table came from immunoSEQ multiplex PCR; TCRdb's copy has only in-frame clones and leaves some out. In the table there are 150,000 or so clones, about nine tenths of which are singletons. This clone was counted between two and nine times. The CDR3 has 15 amino acids. V lost 6 bases, J lost 7 bases, and 8 bases stayed unmatched. Per germline, CDR1 SGHAT and CDR2 FQNNGV. The rearrangement links TRBV11-2 to TRBJ2-2, with 10 bases aligning to TRBD1. What was sequenced was peripheral blood. The TCR comes from a man at least 80 years old with acute or convalescent COVID-19. The CDR3 DNA sequence: TGTGCCAGCAGTCCCGGGACAGGGGTTAACGGGGAGCTGTTTTTT. Translation: CASSPGTGVNGELFF. Based on the CDR3 plus reference TRBV11-2 and TRBJ2-2, the full variable domain is EAGVAQSPRYKIIEKRQSVAFWCNPISGHATLYWYQQILGQGPKLLIQFQNNGVVDDSQLPKDRFSAERLKGVDSTLKIQPAKLEDSAVYLCASSPGTGVNGELFFGEGSRLTVL.